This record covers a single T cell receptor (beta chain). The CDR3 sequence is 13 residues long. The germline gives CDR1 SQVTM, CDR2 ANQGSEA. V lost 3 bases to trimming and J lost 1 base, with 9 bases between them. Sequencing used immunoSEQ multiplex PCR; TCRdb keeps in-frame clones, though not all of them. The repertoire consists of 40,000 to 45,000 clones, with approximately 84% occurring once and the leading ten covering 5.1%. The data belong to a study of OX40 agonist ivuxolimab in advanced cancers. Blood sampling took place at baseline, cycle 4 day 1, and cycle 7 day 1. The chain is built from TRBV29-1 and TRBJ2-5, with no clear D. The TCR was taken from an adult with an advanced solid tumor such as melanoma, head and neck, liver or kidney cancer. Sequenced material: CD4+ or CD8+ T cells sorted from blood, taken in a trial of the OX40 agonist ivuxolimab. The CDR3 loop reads CSVETDLQETQYF. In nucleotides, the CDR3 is TGCAGCGTTGAGACGGATCTCCAAGAGACCCAGTACTTC. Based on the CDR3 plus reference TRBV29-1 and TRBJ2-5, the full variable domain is SAVISQKPSRDICQRGTSLTIQCQVDSQVTMMFWYRQQPGQSLTLIATANQGSEATYESGFVIDKFPISRPNLTFSTLTVSNMSPEDSSIYLCSVETDLQETQYFGPGTRLLVL.